These 4 T cell receptor beta chains share one sample of origin, sequenced in a study of blood T cell repertoires in COVID-19. Clones were sequenced by immunoSEQ multiplex PCR, and TCRdb holds only the in-frame ones, with some missing. The sample consists of some 200,000 clones, roughly 84% of them appearing once. The specimen sequenced was peripheral blood. The receptors come from a woman aged 40 to 50 who had recovered from COVID-19.

The chain recombines TRBV3-1 (or the pseudogene TRBV3-2) with TRBJ2-6; D possibly corresponds to TRBD1 (5 bases). Trimming stripped 6 bases from V and 0 bases from J, with 9 bases between. Per germline, CDR1 LGHDT and CDR2 YNNKEL (reference sequence). There are 15 residues in the CDR3. The CDR3 DNA sequence: TGTGCCAGCAGTTCAGGGTCCTCTGGGGCCAACGTCCTGACTTTC. It yields the protein CASSSGSSGANVLTF.

The V and J genes are TRBV5-4 and TRBJ2-2; D is unclear. Germline CDR1 and CDR2: SGHNT and YYREEE (reference sequence). The V end was cut by 2 bases, the J end by 0 bases, with 8 bases between. This CDR3 region has 15 residues. The CDR3 nucleotides are TGTGCCAGCAGCTTCCTCACAGCGAACACCGGGGAGCTGTTTTTT. Its translation: CASSFLTANTGELFF.

This sequence joins TRBV19 and TRBJ1-1; possible D gene TRBD1, 5 bases. The CDR3 runs 14 residues. V was clipped by 3 bases and J by 7 bases, with 15 bases between them. Germline values: CDR1 LNHDA, CDR2 SQIVND (reference sequence). The CDR3 sequence is CASSIRAQRHEAFF. The CDR3 DNA is TGTGCCAGTAGTATCAGGGCTCAACGTCATGAAGCTTTCTTT. Drawing the rest from reference TRBV19 and TRBJ1-1, the complete variable domain is DGGITQSPKYLFRKEGQNVTLSCEQNLNHDAMYWYRQDPGQGLRLIYYSQIVNDFQKGDIAEGYSVSREKKESFPLTVTSAQKNPTAFYLCASSIRAQRHEAFFGQGTRLTVV.

The chain is built from TRBV19 and TRBJ2-6; D gene ambiguous. V was trimmed by 7 bases and J by 1 base, leaving 14 bases between them. Germline CDR1 reads LNHDA; CDR2 reads SQIVND (reference sequence). This CDR3 spans 16 amino acids. The CDR3 DNA sequence: TGTGCCAGTATACGCACCCTAATATCTGGGGCCAACGTCCTGACTTTC. This encodes CASIRTLISGANVLTF.